The sequence of this T cell receptor beta chain was determined in a study of shared clonotypes between healthy human individuals. Study outcomes and limitations: It was only blood that was sampled, and tissue repertoires likely differ.

This clone was found a few times. The antigen remains unidentified. Clones were read by immunoSEQ multiplex PCR, and TCRdb kept only the in-frame ones, dropping some. Of more than 150,000 clones in the sample, roughly 70% are singletons; the top ten hold 10%. Deletions cut 10 bases from V and 1 base from J, with 15 bases between. The CDR3 has 14 amino acids. Germline V gene lookup returns CDR1 SNHLY and CDR2 FYNNEI. The sequencing sample was made of memory CD4+ T cells sorted from blood. Indicated subset: CD45RA-negative fraction. The chain combines TRBV2 with TRBJ2-3, with D unclear. The TCR originated in a man younger than 40 in good health. The CDR3 sequence is CATTEYTGTDTQYF. The DNA of the CDR3 is TGTGCCACTACGGAATACACGGGCACAGATACGCAGTATTTT.